The source of this T cell receptor (beta chain) is a study of technical replicates of blood from a few donors. The CDR3 has 11 amino acids. Germline values: CDR1 DFQATT, CDR2 SNEGSKA (reference sequence). The V end was cut by 6 bases, the J end by 4 bases, with 9 bases between. The protocol was immunoSEQ multiplex PCR, while the TCRdb copy is restricted to in-frame clones and leaves out a portion. The table has about 98,000 clones, approximately 95% seen once. The sequence was obtained from a human donor in good health. The rearrangement uses TRBV20-1 and TRBJ1-2, with D uncertain. The material sequenced was T cells isolated from PBMCs. The CDR3: CSADNLYGYTF. CDR3 nucleotides: TGCAGTGCCGACAACCTCTATGGCTACACCTTC.